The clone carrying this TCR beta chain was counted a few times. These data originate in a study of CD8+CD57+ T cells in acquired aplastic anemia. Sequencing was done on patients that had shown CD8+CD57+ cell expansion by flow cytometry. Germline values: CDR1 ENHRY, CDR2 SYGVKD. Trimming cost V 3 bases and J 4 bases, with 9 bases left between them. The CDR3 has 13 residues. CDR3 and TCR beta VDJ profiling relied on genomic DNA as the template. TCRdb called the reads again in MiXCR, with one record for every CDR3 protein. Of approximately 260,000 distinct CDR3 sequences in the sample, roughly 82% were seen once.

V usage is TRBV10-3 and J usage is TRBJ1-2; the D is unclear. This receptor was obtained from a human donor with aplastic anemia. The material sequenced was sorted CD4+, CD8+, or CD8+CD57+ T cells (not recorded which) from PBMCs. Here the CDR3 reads CAISDGRTYGYTF. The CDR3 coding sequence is TGTGCCATCAGTGATGGACGGACCTATGGCTACACCTTC.